These 5 T cell receptor beta chains came from one sample sequenced in a study of a mutant IDH1 vaccine in newly diagnosed glioma. Assay: immunoSEQ multiplex PCR; the TCRdb copy retains only in-frame clones and omits some. The data show some 47,000 clones, about four fifths seen once. These receptors lack a known antigen. Time point noted: week 35, safety follow-up. It was 300 ug of mutant IDH1 20-mer peptide that made up each vaccine dose, given with topical imiquimod. The specimen was PBMCs, collected from a glioma patient whose treatment included an IDH1 peptide vaccine. Source of these receptors: a woman aged 40 to 50 with glioma. Some clones in this sample may be carry-over from other donors' samples.

The V and J genes are TRBV28 and TRBJ2-4; 13 nucleotides agree with TRBD2. The CDR3 length is 16 residues. With V trimmed by 6 bases and J by 7 bases, 9 bases remained unmatched. CDR1 MDHEN and CDR2 SYDVKM come from the germline V gene. CDR3 amino acids: CASRPTSGGAGNIQYF. DNA of the CDR3: TGTGCCAGCAGACCAACTAGCGGGGGGGCCGGGAACATTCAGTACTTC.

This clone has a handful of counts. This sequence joins TRBV6-5 and TRBJ1-5; D is unresolved. The V and J ends lost 6 bases and 6 bases respectively, with 9 bases between them. CDR1 MNHEY and CDR2 SVGAGI come from the germline V gene. The CDR3 extends over 12 amino acids. DNA of the CDR3: TGTGCCAGCAGGGACTACGGTCAGCCCCAGCATTTT. It specifies CASRDYGQPQHF.

The V and J genes are TRBV5-1 and TRBJ1-3; D is possibly TRBD1 (5 bases). The CDR3 has 15 residues. Germline CDR1 and CDR2: SGHRS and YFSETQ. Trimming stripped 6 bases from V and 0 bases from J, with 13 bases between. DNA for the CDR3: TGCGCCAGCACCCCCGACAGTTTCTCTGGAAACACCATATATTTT. Its translation: CASTPDSFSGNTIYF.

This CDR3 is CASSLSGFELFF. CDR3 nucleotide sequence: TGTGCCAGCAGTTTATCCGGCTTCGAACTGTTTTTT. V is TRBV28 and J is TRBJ1-4; D is unresolved. CDR3 size: 12 residues. Germline assignment: CDR1 MDHEN and CDR2 SYDVKM. Trimming shortened V by 1 base and J by 12 bases, and 9 bases separated the two germline ends.

The rearrangement joins TRBV5-6 to TRBJ1-2, with 9 bases lining up with TRBD1. CDR3 length: 13 amino acids. Germline CDR1 and CDR2: SGHDT and YYEEEE. J lost 8 bases, V lost 5 bases, and 7 bases had no gene match. In DNA form, the CDR3 reads TGTGCCAGCAGGCTACAGGGGGCAGGGGGCTACACCTTC. This translates into CASRLQGAGGYTF.